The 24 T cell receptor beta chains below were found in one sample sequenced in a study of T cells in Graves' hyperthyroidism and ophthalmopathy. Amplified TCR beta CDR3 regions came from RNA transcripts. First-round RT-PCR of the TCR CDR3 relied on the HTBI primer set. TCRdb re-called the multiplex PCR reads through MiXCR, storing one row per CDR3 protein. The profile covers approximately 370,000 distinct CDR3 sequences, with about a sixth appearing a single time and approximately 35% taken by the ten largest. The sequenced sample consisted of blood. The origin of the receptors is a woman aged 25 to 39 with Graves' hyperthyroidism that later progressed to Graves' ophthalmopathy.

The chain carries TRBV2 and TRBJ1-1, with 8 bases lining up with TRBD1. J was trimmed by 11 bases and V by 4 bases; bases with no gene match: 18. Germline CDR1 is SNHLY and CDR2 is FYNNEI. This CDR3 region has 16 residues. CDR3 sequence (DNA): TGTGCCAGCAGTGTTACCCTAACCGGGACAGGAGTAGAGGCTTTCTTT. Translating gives CASSVTLTGTGVEAFF.

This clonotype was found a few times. CDR3 sequence: CASSPGPVDRANQPQHF. Here the CDR3 DNA reads TGTGCCAGCAGCCCTGGACCAGTGGACAGGGCCAATCAGCCCCAGCATTTT. This chain links TRBV7-9 with TRBJ1-5, with 8 bases identical to TRBD1. The V gene's germline CDR1 is SEHNR and CDR2 FQNEAQ (reference sequence). V lost 5 bases and J lost 3; bases outside the gene matches: 12. This CDR3 spans 17 amino acids.

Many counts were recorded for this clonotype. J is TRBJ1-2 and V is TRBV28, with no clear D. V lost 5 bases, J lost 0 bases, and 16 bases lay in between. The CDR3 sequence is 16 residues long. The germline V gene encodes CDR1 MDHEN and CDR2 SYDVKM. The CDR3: CASSPHPPSANYGYTF. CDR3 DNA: TGTGCCAGCAGTCCGCACCCCCCGTCAGCTAACTATGGCTACACCTTC.

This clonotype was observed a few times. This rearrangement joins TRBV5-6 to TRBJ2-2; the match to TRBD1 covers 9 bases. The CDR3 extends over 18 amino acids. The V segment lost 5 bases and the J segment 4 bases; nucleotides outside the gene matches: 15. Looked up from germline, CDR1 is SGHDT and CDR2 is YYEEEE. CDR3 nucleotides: TGTGCCAGCAGAACACAGGGGGCGGCACGGGAAGTCACCGGGGAGCTGTTTTTT. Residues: CASRTQGAAREVTGELFF.

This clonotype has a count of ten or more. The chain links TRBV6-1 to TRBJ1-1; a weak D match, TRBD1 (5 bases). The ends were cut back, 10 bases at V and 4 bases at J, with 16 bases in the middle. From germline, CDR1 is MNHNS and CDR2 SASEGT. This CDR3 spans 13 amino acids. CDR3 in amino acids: CAIQGIGPTEAFF. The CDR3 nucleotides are TGTGCCATCCAGGGAATTGGCCCCACTGAAGCTTTCTTT.

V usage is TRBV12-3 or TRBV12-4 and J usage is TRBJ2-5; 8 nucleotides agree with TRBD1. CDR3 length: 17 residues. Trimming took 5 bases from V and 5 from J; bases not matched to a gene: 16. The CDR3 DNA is TGTGCCAGCAGTGGCCGGGACAGGCCGTTTGCGGGGGAGACCCAGTACTTC. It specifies CASSGRDRPFAGETQYF.

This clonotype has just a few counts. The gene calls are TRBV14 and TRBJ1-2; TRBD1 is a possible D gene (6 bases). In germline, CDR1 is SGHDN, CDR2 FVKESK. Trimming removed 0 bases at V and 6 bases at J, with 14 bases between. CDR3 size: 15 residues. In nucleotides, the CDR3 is TGTGCCAGCAGCCAAGATATTGGGACATATAATGGCTACACCTTC. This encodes CASSQDIGTYNGYTF.

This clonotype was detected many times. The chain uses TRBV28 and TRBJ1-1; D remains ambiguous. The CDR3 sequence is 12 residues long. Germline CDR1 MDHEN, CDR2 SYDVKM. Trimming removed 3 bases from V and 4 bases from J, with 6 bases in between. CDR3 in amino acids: CASSFHVTEAFF. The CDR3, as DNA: TGTGCCAGCAGTTTTCACGTCACTGAAGCTTTCTTT.

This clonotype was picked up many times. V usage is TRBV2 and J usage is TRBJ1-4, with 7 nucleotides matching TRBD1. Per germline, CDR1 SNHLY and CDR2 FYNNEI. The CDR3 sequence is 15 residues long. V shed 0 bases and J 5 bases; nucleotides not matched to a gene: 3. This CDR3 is CASSEATGQNEKLFF. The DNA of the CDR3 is TGTGCCAGCAGTGAAGCGACAGGGCAGAATGAAAAACTGTTTTTT.

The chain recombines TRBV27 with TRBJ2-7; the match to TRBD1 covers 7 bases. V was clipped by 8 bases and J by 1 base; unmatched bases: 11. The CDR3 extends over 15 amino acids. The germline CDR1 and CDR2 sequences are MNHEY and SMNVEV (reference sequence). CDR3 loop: CASGKPGQISYEQYF. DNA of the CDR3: TGTGCCAGCGGAAAACCGGGACAGATATCCTACGAGCAGTACTTC.

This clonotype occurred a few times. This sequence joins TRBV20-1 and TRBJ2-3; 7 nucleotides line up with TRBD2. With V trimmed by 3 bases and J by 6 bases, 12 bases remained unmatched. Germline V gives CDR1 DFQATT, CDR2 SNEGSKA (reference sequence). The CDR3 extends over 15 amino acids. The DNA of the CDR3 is TGCAGTGCTAGGGGGGGGGGGTCGATTTCGGATACGCAGTATTTT. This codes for CSARGGGSISDTQYF.

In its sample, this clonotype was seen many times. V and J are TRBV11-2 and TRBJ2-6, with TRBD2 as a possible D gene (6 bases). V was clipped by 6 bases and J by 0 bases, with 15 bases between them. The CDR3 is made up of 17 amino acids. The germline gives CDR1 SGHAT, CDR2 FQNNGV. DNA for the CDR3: TGTGCCAGCAGGCTGCCGGGGGTTCGCTCTGGGGCCAACGTCCTGACTTTC. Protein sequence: CASRLPGVRSGANVLTF.

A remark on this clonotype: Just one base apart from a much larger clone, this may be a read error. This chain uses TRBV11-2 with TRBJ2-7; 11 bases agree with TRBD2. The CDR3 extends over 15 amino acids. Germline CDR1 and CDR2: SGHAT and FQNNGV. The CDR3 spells CAGSSLAGGPREQYF. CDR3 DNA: TGTGCCGGCAGCTCGTTAGCGGGGGGGCCTCGGGAGCAGTACTTC.

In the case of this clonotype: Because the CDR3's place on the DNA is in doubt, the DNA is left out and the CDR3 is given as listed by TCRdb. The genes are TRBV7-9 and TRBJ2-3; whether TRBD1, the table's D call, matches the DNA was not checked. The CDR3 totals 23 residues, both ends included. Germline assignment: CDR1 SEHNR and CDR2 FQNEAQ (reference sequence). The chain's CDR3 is CASTKTGFGHEQYFGPDTDTQYF.

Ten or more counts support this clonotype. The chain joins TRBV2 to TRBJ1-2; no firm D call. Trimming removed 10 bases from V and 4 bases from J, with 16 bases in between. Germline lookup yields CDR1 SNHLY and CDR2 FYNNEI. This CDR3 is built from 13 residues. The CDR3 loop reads CATEGTLLYGYTF. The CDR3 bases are TGTGCCACAGAGGGTACCCTCCTCTATGGCTACACCTTC.

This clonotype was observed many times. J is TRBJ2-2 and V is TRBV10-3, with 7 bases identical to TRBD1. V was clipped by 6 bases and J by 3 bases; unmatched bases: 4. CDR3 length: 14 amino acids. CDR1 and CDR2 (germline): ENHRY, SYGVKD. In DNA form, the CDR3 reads TGTGCCATCAGGACAGGGAAGGACACCGGGGAGCTGTTTTTT. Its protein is CAIRTGKDTGELFF.

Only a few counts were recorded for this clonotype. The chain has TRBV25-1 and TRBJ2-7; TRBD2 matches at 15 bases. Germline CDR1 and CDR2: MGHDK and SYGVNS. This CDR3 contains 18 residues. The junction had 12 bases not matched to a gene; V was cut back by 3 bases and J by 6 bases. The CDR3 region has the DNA TGTGCCAGCAGTGATTGGACTAGCGGGAGGGCCCTAGAAGGCGAGCAGTACTTC. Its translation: CASSDWTSGRALEGEQYF.

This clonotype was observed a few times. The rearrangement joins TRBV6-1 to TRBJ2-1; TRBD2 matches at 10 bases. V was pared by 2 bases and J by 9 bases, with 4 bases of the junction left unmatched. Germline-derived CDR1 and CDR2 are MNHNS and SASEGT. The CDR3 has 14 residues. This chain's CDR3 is CASSESGRAGEQFF. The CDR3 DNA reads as TGTGCCAGCAGTGAAAGCGGGAGGGCCGGTGAGCAGTTCTTC.

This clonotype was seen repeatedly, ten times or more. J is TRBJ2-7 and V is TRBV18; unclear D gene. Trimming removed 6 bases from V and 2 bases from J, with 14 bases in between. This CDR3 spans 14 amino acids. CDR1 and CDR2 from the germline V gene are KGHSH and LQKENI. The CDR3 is CASSFTGFTYEQYF. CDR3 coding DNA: TGTGCCAGCTCCTTTACCGGGTTTACCTACGAGCAGTACTTC.

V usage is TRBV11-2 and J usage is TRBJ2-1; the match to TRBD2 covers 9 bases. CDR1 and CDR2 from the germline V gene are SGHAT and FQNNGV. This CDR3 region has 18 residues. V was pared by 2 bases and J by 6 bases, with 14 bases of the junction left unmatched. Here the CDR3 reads CASSLLRGGRTSVNEQFF. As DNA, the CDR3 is TGTGCCAGCAGCTTACTAAGGGGGGGGCGGACTAGCGTCAATGAGCAGTTCTTC.

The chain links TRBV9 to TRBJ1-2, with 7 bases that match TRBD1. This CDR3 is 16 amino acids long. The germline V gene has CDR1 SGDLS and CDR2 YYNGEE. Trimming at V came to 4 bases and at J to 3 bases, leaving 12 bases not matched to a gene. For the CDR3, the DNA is TGTGCCAGCAGCAAACCCCTGGGACAGCAGGACTATGGCTACACCTTC. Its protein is CASSKPLGQQDYGYTF.

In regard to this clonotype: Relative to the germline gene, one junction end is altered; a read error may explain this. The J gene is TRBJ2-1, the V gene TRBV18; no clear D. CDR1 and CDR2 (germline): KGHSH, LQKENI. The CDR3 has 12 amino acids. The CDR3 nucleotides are TGTGCCAGCTCACCACAGAACAATGATCAGTGCTTC. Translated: CASSPQNNDQCF. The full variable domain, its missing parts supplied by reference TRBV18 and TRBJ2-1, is NAGVMQNPRHLVRRRGQEARLRCSPMKGHSHVYWYRQLPEEGLKFMVYLQKENIIDESGMPKERFSAEFPKEGPSILRIQQVVRGDSAAYFCASSPQNNDQCFGPGTRLTVL.

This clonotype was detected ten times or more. DNA of the CDR3: TGTGCCAGCAGTGAAGATTTTAGGGGAGCGGGAGACACAGATACGCAGTATTTT. Translation: CASSEDFRGAGDTDTQYF. V usage is TRBV2 and J usage is TRBJ2-3, with TRBD2 matching over 8 bases. The germline V gene has CDR1 SNHLY and CDR2 FYNNEI. V dropped 1 base and J dropped 2; count of bases not matched to a gene: 11. The CDR3 spans 18 residues.

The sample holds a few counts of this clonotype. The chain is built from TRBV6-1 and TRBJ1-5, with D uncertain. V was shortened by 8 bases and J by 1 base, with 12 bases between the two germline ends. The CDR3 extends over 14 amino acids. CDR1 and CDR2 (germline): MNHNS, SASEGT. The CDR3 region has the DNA TGTGCCAGCGGCCCCATTAGCAGCAATCAGCCCCAGCATTTT. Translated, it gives CASGPISSNQPQHF.